Below, 30 T cell receptor beta chains from the same sample are listed, as sequenced in a study of beta chain features in type 1 diabetes. Expressed TCRB transcripts were sequenced after all isolated RNA was converted to cDNA. The method was immunoSEQ multiplex PCR; TCRdb's version includes in-frame clones alone and lacks a portion of them. The data contain 300,000 to 350,000 clones, around a fifth of them singletons. The sequenced material came from naive CD4+ T cells from blood. The source is a woman between 18 and 30 years old in good health.

This rearrangement joins TRBV7-9 to TRBJ2-3, with 9 positions matching TRBD2. The germline gives CDR1 SEHNR, CDR2 FQNEAQ (reference sequence). The CDR3 is 15 amino acids. V lost 3 bases to trimming and J lost 4 bases; unmatched junction nucleotides: 5. This chain's CDR3 is CASSFLSGGSDTQYF. In nucleotides, the CDR3 is TGTGCCAGCAGCTTCCTTAGCGGGGGCTCAGATACGCAGTATTTT.

The chain recombines TRBV4-3 with TRBJ2-7, with 10 nucleotides matching TRBD2. Germline CDR1 reads LGHNA; CDR2 reads YSLEER. Germline trimming cut 0 bases from V and 7 bases from J; bases unmatched to any gene: 9. The CDR3 extends over 16 amino acids. For the CDR3, the DNA is TGCGCCAGCAGCCAAGATCCCAGCGGGGGGGTGGGGGAGCAGTACTTC. This gives the protein CASSQDPSGGVGEQYF.

This clone was observed a few times. The chain recombines TRBV7-9 with TRBJ1-2; D not certain. The V end was cut by 5 bases, the J end by 8 bases, with 12 bases between. In germline, CDR1 is SEHNR, CDR2 FQNEAQ (reference sequence). This CDR3 is built from 12 residues. CDR3 region: CASSPELSGYTF. In DNA, the CDR3 is TGTGCCAGCAGCCCGGAGTTATCGGGCTACACCTTC.

This clone was detected only a few times. V usage is TRBV7-2 and J usage is TRBJ2-7; D unresolved. CDR3 size: 13 residues. Between the trimmed V and J ends, which lost 1 base and 2 bases, there was a span of 6 bases. Germline CDR1 is SGHTA and CDR2 is FQGNSA. The CDR3 spells CASSLDSPYEQYF. CDR3 nucleotide sequence: TGTGCCAGCAGCTTAGACAGTCCCTACGAGCAGTACTTC.

Points on this clone: This same CDR3 is encoded by further DNA sequences in the sample. CDR3 bases: TGTGCCTGGAGTGAGGGAGGTAATCAGCCCCAGCATTTT. The encoded protein is CAWSEGGNQPQHF. This chain connects TRBV30 to TRBJ1-5; D unresolved. This CDR3 has 13 residues. Germline CDR1 GTSNPN, CDR2 SVGIG (reference sequence). Trimming left V 1 base short and J 4 bases short, with 8 bases between.

This sequence joins TRBV2 and TRBJ2-1; TRBD2 might be the D (6 bases). This CDR3 is 16 amino acids long. The V end lost 6 bases, the J end lost 0 bases, and 15 bases lay between the germline ends. Germline V gives CDR1 SNHLY, CDR2 FYNNEI. CDR3 protein: CASSDRAGSSYNEQFF. The CDR3, as DNA: TGTGCCAGCAGCGACCGGGCGGGGAGCTCCTACAATGAGCAGTTCTTC.

This clone was seen more than once but under ten times. The chain has TRBV19 and TRBJ1-1; 10 bases agree with TRBD1. V shed 4 bases and J 4 bases; nucleotides not matched to a gene: 3. The CDR3 sequence is 14 residues long. Germline lookup yields CDR1 LNHDA and CDR2 SQIVND (reference sequence). CDR3 sequence reads: CASSTRQGATEAFF. CDR3 nucleotide sequence: TGTGCCAGTAGTACGCGACAGGGGGCCACTGAAGCTTTCTTT.

The V call is TRBV7-2, the J call TRBJ2-5, with TRBD2 matching over 8 bases. This CDR3 contains 15 residues. V lost 3 bases to trimming and J lost 5 bases; unmatched junction nucleotides: 8. CDR1 and CDR2 (germline): SGHTA, FQGNSA. The CDR3 is CASSLAARGVETQYF. The CDR3 DNA sequence: TGTGCCAGCAGCTTGGCTGCGCGGGGGGTGGAGACCCAGTACTTC.

V and J are TRBV5-4 and TRBJ2-3, with TRBD2 matching over 10 bases. The CDR3 has 15 amino acids. The germline gives CDR1 SGHNT, CDR2 YYREEE (reference sequence). The junction had 3 bases not matched to a gene; V was cut back by 4 bases and J by 1 base. DNA for the CDR3: TGTGCCAGCAGCGCCGGGACTAGCGGCACAGATACGCAGTATTTT. Protein: CASSAGTSGTDTQYF.

The sample holds a few counts of this clone. V and J are TRBV29-1 and TRBJ2-7; maybe TRBD2 (5 bases). CDR1 and CDR2 (germline): SQVTM, ANQGSEA. Between the trimmed V and J ends, which lost 7 bases and 3 bases, there was a span of 16 bases. The CDR3 totals 13 residues. The CDR3 bases are TGCAGCGCTGCGGTGGGAGAGTTCTACGAGCAGTACTTC. Amino acids: CSAAVGEFYEQYF.

The chain has TRBV19 and TRBJ2-7, with 9 bases fitting TRBD2. V dropped 8 bases and J dropped 1; count of bases not matched to a gene: 6. The CDR3 covers 14 residues. The germline V gene has CDR1 LNHDA and CDR2 SQIVND (reference sequence). CDR3 nucleotides: TGTGCCAGTGGCGGTAGCGGGAGTTCCTACGAGCAGTACTTC. Its protein product is CASGGSGSSYEQYF.

The J gene is TRBJ2-7, the V gene TRBV27, with 9 bases lining up with TRBD1. The CDR3 runs to 13 residues. The V and J ends lost 10 bases and 3 bases, in that order; junction bases with no gene match: 7. Germline assignment: CDR1 MNHEY and CDR2 SMNVEV (reference sequence). The CDR3 sequence is CATSGTGNYEQYF. As DNA, the CDR3 is TGTGCCACCAGCGGGACAGGGAACTACGAGCAGTACTTC.

Comment on this clone: At the DNA level, this CDR3 is encoded by other sequences in the same sample as well. This chain joins TRBV30 and TRBJ2-7, with D possibly matching TRBD1 (5 bases). Germline CDR1 and CDR2: GTSNPN and SVGIG (reference sequence). V was pared by 2 bases and J by 2 bases, with 7 bases between. The CDR3 runs to 12 residues. The CDR3 DNA reads TGTGCCTGGAGTACAGGAGCCTACGAGCAGTACTTC. Protein product: CAWSTGAYEQYF.

This clone was detected a few times. The chain is built from TRBV7-8 and TRBJ1-2, with a possible D match to TRBD1 (5 bases). The CDR3 covers 15 residues. Trimming removed 1 base at V and 1 base at J, with 10 bases between. CDR1 SGHVS and CDR2 FQNEAQ come from the germline V gene. The CDR3 region has the DNA TGTGCCAGCAGCTTAGTTGCAGGGATTAACTATGGCTACACCTTC. Its translation is CASSLVAGINYGYTF.

This clone was picked up a small number of times. This rearrangement joins TRBV29-1 to TRBJ2-5; 9 positions agree with TRBD2. This CDR3 is built from 14 residues. The ends lost 4 bases at V and 5 bases at J; junction bases unmatched: 8. The germline V gene encodes CDR1 SQVTM and CDR2 ANQGSEA. CDR3: CSVGGSGRWETQYF. CDR3 nucleotides: TGCAGCGTTGGGGGTAGCGGGAGATGGGAGACCCAGTACTTC. The full variable domain, in which reference TRBV29-1 and TRBJ2-5 provide the parts outside the CDR3, is SAVISQKPSRDICQRGTSLTIQCQVDSQVTMMFWYRQQPGQSLTLIATANQGSEATYESGFVIDKFPISRPNLTFSTLTVSNMSPEDSSIYLCSVGGSGRWETQYFGPGTRLLVL.

The chain recombines TRBV7-8 with TRBJ1-3; D is undetermined. Looked up from germline, CDR1 is SGHVS and CDR2 is FQNEAQ. This CDR3 region has 14 residues. V shed 3 bases and J shed 0 bases, with 6 bases lying between them. The CDR3 sequence is CASSFPYSGNTIYF. DNA of the CDR3: TGTGCCAGCAGCTTCCCCTACTCTGGAAACACCATATATTTT.

J is TRBJ2-1 and V is TRBV4-3; tentatively, D is TRBD1 (7 bases). From germline, CDR1 is LGHNA and CDR2 YSLEER. With 1 base removed from V and 7 bases from J, the gap between germline ends came to 14 bases. The CDR3 runs 15 residues. The CDR3 loop reads CASSQVRQGGNEQFF. The CDR3, as DNA: TGCGCCAGCAGCCAAGTCAGGCAGGGGGGTAATGAGCAGTTCTTC.

This clone appeared a few times. The V call is TRBV18, the J call TRBJ1-1; 9 bases align to TRBD1. Germline V CDR1 and CDR2: KGHSH, LQKENI. The CDR3 has 15 amino acids. After removal of 3 bases from V and 5 bases from J, the junction contained 7 bases not matched to a gene. CDR3 loop: CASSPATGGGTEAFF. The CDR3 region has the DNA TGTGCCAGCTCACCGGCGACAGGGGGAGGAACTGAAGCTTTCTTT.

The genes are TRBV7-8 and TRBJ1-1; D perhaps matches TRBD1 (5 bases). CDR1 and CDR2 from the germline V gene are SGHVS and FQNEAQ. Trimming pared 2 bases from V and 3 bases from J, leaving 13 bases between. The CDR3 covers 15 residues. The CDR3 DNA follows: TGTGCCAGCAGCTTAAACCTTGGGGCCGACACTGAAGCTTTCTTT. This sequence encodes CASSLNLGADTEAFF. Full variable domain (missing parts from reference TRBV7-8 and TRBJ1-1): GAGVSQSPRYKVAKRGQDVALRCDPISGHVSLFWYQQALGQGPEFLTYFQNEAQLDKSGLPSDRFFAERPEGSVSTLKIQRTQQEDSAVYLCASSLNLGADTEAFFGQGTRLTVV.

The V call is TRBV18, the J call TRBJ1-6; D gene ambiguous. The CDR3 has 13 amino acids. Germline V gene lookup returns CDR1 KGHSH and CDR2 LQKENI. Trimming shortened V by 2 bases and J by 7 bases, and 6 bases separated the two germline ends. CDR3 sequence reads: CASSPKENSPLHF. The CDR3 nucleotides read TGTGCCAGCTCACCAAAAGAGAATTCACCCCTCCACTTT.

V usage is TRBV12-5 and J usage is TRBJ2-5; 12 bases fit TRBD2. The germline V gene has CDR1 LGHNT and CDR2 FRNRAP. The CDR3 spans 16 residues. V shed 6 bases, J shed 4 bases, and the junction held 9 bases outside the gene matches. The CDR3 nucleotides are TGTGCTAGTGGCCCCCGACTAGCGGGAGTGAGAGAGACCCAGTACTTC. Protein product: CASGPRLAGVRETQYF.

This clone was seen only a few times. The gene calls are TRBV9 and TRBJ1-5; a possible D gene is TRBD1 (6 bases). The CDR3 covers 14 residues. CDR1 and CDR2 from the germline V gene are SGDLS and YYNGEE. The V end was cut by 2 bases, the J end by 9 bases, with 15 bases between. The CDR3 bases are TGTGCCAGCAGCGTGGAGTCAGGGGATTCGCCCCAGCATTTT. Its translation: CASSVESGDSPQHF.

The count of this clone is one. The chain links TRBV7-9 to TRBJ1-2, with 12 nucleotides matching TRBD1. After removal of 5 bases from V and 4 bases from J, the junction contained 11 bases not matched to a gene. CDR1 and CDR2 from the germline V gene are SEHNR and FQNEAQ (reference sequence). CDR3 length: 17 residues. The CDR3 is CASSPGGQGAPSYGYTF. DNA for the CDR3: TGTGCCAGCAGCCCCGGGGGACAGGGGGCGCCTAGCTATGGCTACACCTTC.

This clone was detected only a few times. This CDR3 is CASSLRVPKVQPQHF. CDR3 DNA sequence: TGTGCCAGTAGTCTCCGGGTCCCAAAGGTTCAGCCCCAGCATTTT. V and J are TRBV19 and TRBJ1-5; D unclear. CDR1 is LNHDA, CDR2 SQIVND, per germline (reference sequence). CDR3 length: 15 residues. Trimming took 5 bases from V and 6 from J, leaving 17 bases between them.

The J gene is TRBJ2-7, the V gene TRBV18, with TRBD1 matching over 7 bases. Germline values: CDR1 KGHSH, CDR2 LQKENI. The CDR3 runs to 16 residues. Losses at the gene ends were 1 base for V and 3 bases for J; bases not matched to a gene: 9. The CDR3 loop is CASSPLPGQRIYEQYF. CDR3 DNA: TGTGCCAGCTCACCACTGCCGGGACAGCGGATCTACGAGCAGTACTTC.

This clone was counted a few times. The chain employs TRBV7-6 and TRBJ2-1; 9 nucleotides agree with TRBD2. V gave up 4 bases and J gave up 4 bases; unmatched junction bases: 5. Germline values: CDR1 SGHVS, CDR2 FNYEAQ. This CDR3 region has 15 residues. The CDR3 reads CASSYGLAPYNEQFF. CDR3 DNA: TGTGCCAGCAGCTACGGACTAGCGCCTTACAATGAGCAGTTCTTC.

The rearrangement joins TRBV20-1 to TRBJ1-1; 11 nucleotides align to TRBD1. J lost 11 bases, V lost 2 bases, and 1 base had no gene match. The CDR3 consists of 11 residues. Per the germline V gene, CDR1 is DFQATT and CDR2 is SNEGSKA (reference sequence). CDR3 sequence (DNA): TGCAGTGCTAGACGGGACAGGGGGGCTTTCTTT. This gives the protein CSARRDRGAFF.

In this sample, this clone turned up a few times. Other DNA sequences in the sample encode the same CDR3. This rearrangement joins TRBV18 to TRBJ1-2; 7 positions agree with TRBD1. J gave up 3 bases and V 3 bases, and 7 bases lay outside the gene matches. Germline V gene sequence: CDR1 KGHSH, CDR2 LQKENI. The CDR3 length is 15 residues. The CDR3, as DNA: TGTGCCAGCTCACCCCGAACAGGGGAGGACTATGGCTACACCTTC. Its protein product is CASSPRTGEDYGYTF.

This chain joins TRBV4-1 and TRBJ1-1; 7 positions agree with TRBD1. CDR1 and CDR2 (germline): MGHRA, YSYEKL. This CDR3 spans 14 amino acids. With 0 bases clipped from V and 9 bases from J, the junction kept 7 bases outside the gene matches. The CDR3 reads CASSQEDRALQAFF. As DNA, the CDR3 is TGCGCCAGCAGCCAAGAAGACAGGGCTCTCCAAGCTTTCTTT.

J is TRBJ2-2 and V is TRBV29-1; D is possibly TRBD1 (6 bases). V gave up 4 bases and J gave up 5 bases, with 17 bases separating them. Germline V lookup: CDR1 SQVTM, CDR2 ANQGSEA. This CDR3 has 15 amino acids. The CDR3 is CSVAPQGLGTGELFF. The CDR3 DNA sequence: TGCAGCGTTGCACCGCAGGGGTTGGGAACCGGGGAGCTGTTTTTT.